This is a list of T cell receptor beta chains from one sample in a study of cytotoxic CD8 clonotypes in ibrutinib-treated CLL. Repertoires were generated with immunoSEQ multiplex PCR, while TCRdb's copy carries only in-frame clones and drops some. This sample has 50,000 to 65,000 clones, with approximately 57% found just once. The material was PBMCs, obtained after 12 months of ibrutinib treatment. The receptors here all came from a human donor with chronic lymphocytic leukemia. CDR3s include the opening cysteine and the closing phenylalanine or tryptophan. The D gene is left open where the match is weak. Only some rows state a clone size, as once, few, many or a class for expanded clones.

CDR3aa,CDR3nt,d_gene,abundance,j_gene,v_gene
CASSLGDRGLGANVLTF,TGTGCCAGCAGCTTAGGGGACAGGGGGCTTGGGGCCAACGTCCTGACTTTC,TRBD1,NA,TRBJ2-6,TRBV7-6
CASSSDWEAEAFF,TGTGCCAGCAGTTCAGACTGGGAAGCTGAAGCTTTCTTT,NA,NA,TRBJ1-1,TRBV7-9
CASSLLDSALGETQYF,TGTGCCAGCAGCTTGTTGGACTCCGCCCTGGGAGAGACCCAGTACTTC,NA,few,TRBJ2-5,TRBV5-4
CASSLRWTRADTQYF,TGTGCCAGCAGCTTGCGTTGGACTAGGGCAGATACGCAGTATTTT,TRBD2,NA,TRBJ2-3,TRBV5-5
CASSLDRDYGYTF,TGTGCCAGCAGCCTGGACAGGGACTATGGCTACACCTTC,TRBD1,NA,TRBJ1-2,TRBV10-3
CASSSPTEATNEKLFF,TGTGCCAGCAGCTCCCCGACGGAAGCAACTAATGAAAAACTGTTTTTT,NA,NA,TRBJ1-4,TRBV5-6
CASSYSVDRGNTEAFF,TGTGCCAGCAGTTACTCGGTGGATAGGGGGAACACTGAAGCTTTCTTT,NA,NA,TRBJ1-1,TRBV6-5
CASSNTGKEQFF,TGTGCCAGCAGCAACACGGGGAAGGAGCAGTTCTTC,NA,NA,TRBJ2-1,TRBV6-5
CASMRGEGNTEAFF,TGTGCCAGCATGCGGGGGGAGGGGAACACTGAAGCTTTCTTT,NA,NA,TRBJ1-1,TRBV6-1
CASRQTGTGELFF,TGTGCCAGCCGACAGACAGGTACCGGGGAGCTGTTTTTT,NA,NA,TRBJ2-2,TRBV6-5
CASSQRYEQYF,TGTGCCAGCAGTCAAAGATACGAGCAGTACTTC,NA,few,TRBJ2-7,TRBV28
CASSPQGAETQYF,TGTGCCAGCAGCCCACAGGGGGCAGAGACCCAGTACTTC,TRBD1,NA,TRBJ2-5,TRBV7-2
CASKRAGLASFTGELFF,TGTGCCAGTAAGCGGGCTGGGCTGGCTAGTTTCACCGGGGAGCTGTTTTTT,NA,few,TRBJ2-2,TRBV19
CASSPGLAPEQFF,TGTGCCAGCAGCCCGGGACTAGCGCCCGAGCAGTTCTTC,TRBD2,few,TRBJ2-1,TRBV6-5
CASSYLGQGTTGANVLTF,TGTGCCAGCAGTTACTTAGGACAGGGGACAACTGGGGCCAACGTCCTGACTTTC,TRBD1,NA,TRBJ2-6,TRBV27
CASSFVGGNYGYTF,TGTGCCAGCAGTTTCGTGGGGGGCAACTATGGCTACACCTTC,NA,NA,TRBJ1-2,TRBV28
CASSLGVSRTDTQYF,TGTGCCAGCAGCTTAGGAGTATCACGCACAGATACGCAGTATTTT,NA,NA,TRBJ2-3,TRBV7-7
CASSSLQAGITTDTQYF,TGTGCCAGCTCATCTCTACAGGCAGGGATCACCACAGATACGCAGTATTTT,NA,few,TRBJ2-3,TRBV18
CASSKRSGTAGGPTGELFF,TGTGCCAGCAGCAAGAGGTCGGGGACAGCGGGAGGGCCCACCGGGGAGCTGTTTTTT,TRBD2,once,TRBJ2-2,TRBV11-3
CASSPARSGGWYQETQYF,TGTGCCAGCAGCCCCGCCAGGTCGGGAGGGTGGTACCAAGAGACCCAGTACTTC,TRBD2,NA,TRBJ2-5,TRBV4-2
CASSPDRGGEKLFF,TGTGCCAGCAGCCCGGACAGGGGAGGGGAAAAACTGTTTTTT,TRBD1,NA,TRBJ1-4,TRBV6-5
CASVEGQGRREAFF,TGTGCCAGCGTGGAGGGACAGGGCCGACGTGAAGCTTTCTTT,TRBD1,few,TRBJ1-1,TRBV7-6
CASSFGASYEQYF,TGTGCCAGCAGCTTCGGGGCCTCCTACGAGCAGTACTTC,NA,NA,TRBJ2-7,TRBV11-1
CASSHHGTGGAPDEKLFF,TGCGCCAGCAGCCACCACGGGACAGGGGGCGCTCCGGATGAAAAACTGTTTTTT,TRBD1,NA,TRBJ1-4,TRBV4-1
CASSKWRVSGNTIYF,TGTGCCAGCAGCAAATGGCGGGTCTCTGGAAACACCATATATTTT,NA,NA,TRBJ1-3,TRBV21-1
CASSLVTETQYF,TGTGCCAGCAGCTTAGTGACCGAGACCCAGTACTTC,NA,few,TRBJ2-5,TRBV7-9
CASSSREWPQHF,TGTGCCAGCAGCTCACGAGAATGGCCCCAGCATTTT,NA,many,TRBJ1-5,TRBV6-1
CASSVQGVSGNTIYF,TGTGCCAGCAGCGTACAGGGGGTCTCTGGAAACACCATATATTTT,TRBD1,once,TRBJ1-3,TRBV5-1
CATSSGQGIYGYTF,TGTGCCACCAGCTCGGGACAGGGAATCTATGGCTACACCTTC,TRBD1,few,TRBJ1-2,TRBV15
CASRVTWGYTF,TGTGCCAGCAGGGTTACTTGGGGCTACACCTTC,NA,few,TRBJ1-2,TRBV6-5
CASSLSGVPRETQYF,TGTGCCAGCAGTTTAAGTGGGGTCCCGAGGGAGACCCAGTACTTC,NA,NA,TRBJ2-5,TRBV27
CASSLKRGEEQFF,TGTGCCAGCAGCTTGAAAAGGGGGGAGGAGCAGTTCTTC,NA,NA,TRBJ2-1,TRBV11-3
CASRTDRNTEAFF,TGTGCCAGCAGGACGGACAGGAACACTGAAGCTTTCTTT,NA,few,TRBJ1-1,TRBV6-1
CASSEAGGNQPQHF,TGTGCCAGCAGTGAGGCCGGGGGCAATCAGCCCCAGCATTTT,NA,NA,TRBJ1-5,TRBV6-1
CASSPSGGGNQPQHF,TGTGCCAGCAGCCCTAGCGGGGGCGGGAATCAGCCCCAGCATTTT,NA,NA,TRBJ1-5,TRBV27
CASSLLARGNEQFF,TGCGCCAGCAGCTTGTTGGCCAGGGGCAATGAGCAGTTCTTC,NA,NA,TRBJ2-1,TRBV5-1
CASSQLTGTSASYEQYF,TGTGCCAGCAGCCAGCTAACCGGGACTAGCGCCTCCTACGAGCAGTACTTC,TRBD2,once,TRBJ2-7,TRBV4-2
CASSPLGHPNEKLFF,TGTGCCAGCTCTCCCTTGGGACACCCTAATGAAAAACTGTTTTTT,NA,NA,TRBJ1-4,TRBV7-8
CASSAHVGNGNQPQHF,TGTGCCAGCAGTGCCCATGTTGGGAACGGCAATCAGCCCCAGCATTTT,NA,NA,TRBJ1-5,TRBV27
CASSPEGRWETQYF,TGTGCCAGCAGTCCGGAGGGGAGATGGGAGACCCAGTACTTC,NA,NA,TRBJ2-5,TRBV2
CATNGGSYEQYF,TGTGCCACCAACGGAGGCTCCTACGAGCAGTACTTC,NA,NA,TRBJ2-7,TRBV2
CASSQGGSYNSPLHF,TGTGCCAGCAGCCAAGGCGGATCCTATAATTCACCCCTCCACTTT,NA,NA,TRBJ1-6,TRBV5-4
CASSDVGIALYTQYF,TGCGCCAGCAGTGATGTGGGAATCGCATTGTATACGCAGTATTTT,NA,NA,TRBJ2-3,TRBV10-2
CASSTGTQPQHF,TGTGCCAGTAGTACAGGGACTCAGCCCCAGCATTTT,NA,once,TRBJ1-5,TRBV19